This T cell receptor beta chain was sequenced during a study of vaccination effects on CD4 cells after COVID-19. Study as a whole: Pre-vaccine samples were drawn 16 days and one week before the first dose.

Data came from immunoSEQ multiplex PCR; TCRdb stores just in-frame clones and leaves some out. This sample has about 46,000 clones, with roughly 80% found just once. Culture lasted 10 days before CD4+ T cell isolation. V dropped 1 base and J dropped 10; count of bases not matched to a gene: 13. Germline CDR1 SGHTS, CDR2 YDEGEE. The CDR3 contains 17 residues. In this sample, this clone turned up once. Its antigen is unknown. The source is a human donor who had a prior SARS-CoV-2 infection. The source was CD4+ T cells from PBMCs cultured without peptide, collected before COVID-19 vaccination. This chain joins TRBV5-8 and TRBJ1-4; TRBD1 aligns across 10 bases. The CDR3 sequence: CASSLFVSDRGRGKLFF. The CDR3 coding sequence is TGTGCCAGCAGCTTGTTTGTTTCCGACAGGGGGCGAGGAAAACTGTTTTTT.